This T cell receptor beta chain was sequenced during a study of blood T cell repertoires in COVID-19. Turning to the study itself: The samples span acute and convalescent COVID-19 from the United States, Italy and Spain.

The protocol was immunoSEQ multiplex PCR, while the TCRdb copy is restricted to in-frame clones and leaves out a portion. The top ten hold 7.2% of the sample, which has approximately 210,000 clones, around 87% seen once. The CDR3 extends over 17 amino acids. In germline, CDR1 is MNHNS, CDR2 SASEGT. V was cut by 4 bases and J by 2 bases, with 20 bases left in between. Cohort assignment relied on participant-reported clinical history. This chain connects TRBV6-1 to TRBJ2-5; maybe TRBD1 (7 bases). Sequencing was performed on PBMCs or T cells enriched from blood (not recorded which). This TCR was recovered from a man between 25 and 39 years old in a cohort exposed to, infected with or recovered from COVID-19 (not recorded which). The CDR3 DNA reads TGTGCCAGCAGTGGCGGGGAGACAGGGCCACTACAAGAGACCCAGTACTTC. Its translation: CASSGGETGPLQETQYF.